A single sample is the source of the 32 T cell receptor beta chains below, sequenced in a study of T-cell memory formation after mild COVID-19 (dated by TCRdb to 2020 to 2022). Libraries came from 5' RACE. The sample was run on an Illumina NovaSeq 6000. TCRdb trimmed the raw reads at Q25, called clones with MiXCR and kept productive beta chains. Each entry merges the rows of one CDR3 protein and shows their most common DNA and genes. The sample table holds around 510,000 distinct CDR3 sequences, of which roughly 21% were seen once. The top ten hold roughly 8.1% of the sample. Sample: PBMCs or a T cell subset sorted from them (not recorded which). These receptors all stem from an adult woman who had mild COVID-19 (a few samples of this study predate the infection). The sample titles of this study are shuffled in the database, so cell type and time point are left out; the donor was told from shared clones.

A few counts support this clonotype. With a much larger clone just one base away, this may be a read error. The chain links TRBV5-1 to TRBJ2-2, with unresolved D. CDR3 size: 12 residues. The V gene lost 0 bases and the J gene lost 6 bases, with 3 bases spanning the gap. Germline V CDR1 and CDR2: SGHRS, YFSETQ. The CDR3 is CASSLDPGELFF. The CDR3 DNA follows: TGCGCCAGCAGCTTGGACCCCGGGGAGCTGTTTTTT.

CDR3 loop: CASSLEAYNTEAFF. CDR3 coding DNA: TGCGCCAGCAGCTTGGAGGCATATAACACTGAAGCTTTCTTT. J is TRBJ1-1 and V is TRBV5-1; D is unclear. V dropped 0 bases and J dropped 2 bases, with 8 bases sitting between them. In germline, CDR1 is SGHRS, CDR2 YFSETQ. This CDR3 has 14 residues.

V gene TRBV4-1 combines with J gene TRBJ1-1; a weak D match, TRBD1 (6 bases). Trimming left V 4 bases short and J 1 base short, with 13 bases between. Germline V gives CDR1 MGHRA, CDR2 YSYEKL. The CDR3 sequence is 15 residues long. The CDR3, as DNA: TGCGCCAGCAGCCGGGCGACAGGAAGGAACACTGAAGCTTTCTTT. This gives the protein CASSRATGRNTEAFF.

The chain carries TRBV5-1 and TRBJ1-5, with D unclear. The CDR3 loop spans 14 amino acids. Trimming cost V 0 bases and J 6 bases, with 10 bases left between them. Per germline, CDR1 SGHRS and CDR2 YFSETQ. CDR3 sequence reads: CASSLVGRVQPQHF. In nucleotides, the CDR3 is TGCGCCAGCAGCTTGGTAGGTAGGGTTCAGCCCCAGCATTTT.

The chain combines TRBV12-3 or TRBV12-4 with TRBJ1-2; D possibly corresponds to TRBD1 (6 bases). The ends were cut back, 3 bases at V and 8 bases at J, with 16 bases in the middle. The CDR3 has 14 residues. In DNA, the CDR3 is TGTGCCAGCAGTTTCAGTGGGGGGCGAATGGGCTACACCTTC. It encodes CASSFSGGRMGYTF.

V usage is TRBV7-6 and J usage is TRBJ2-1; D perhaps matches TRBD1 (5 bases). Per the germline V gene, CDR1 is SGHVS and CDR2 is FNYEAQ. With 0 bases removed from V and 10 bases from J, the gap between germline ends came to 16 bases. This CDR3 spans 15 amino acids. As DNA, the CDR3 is TGTGCCAGCAGCTTAGCGGGGCGCCTCGCCGGGGAGCAGTTCTTC. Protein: CASSLAGRLAGEQFF.

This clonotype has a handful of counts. The CDR3 nucleotides read TGTGCCAGCAGTGAGCGGGACAGGGCTTCCGGCTACACCTTC. This gives the protein CASSERDRASGYTF. This chain uses TRBV2 with TRBJ1-2; 9 bases match TRBD1. The trim removed 3 bases at V and 8 bases at J, leaving 7 bases unmatched. The V gene's germline CDR1 is SNHLY and CDR2 FYNNEI. The CDR3 has 14 residues.

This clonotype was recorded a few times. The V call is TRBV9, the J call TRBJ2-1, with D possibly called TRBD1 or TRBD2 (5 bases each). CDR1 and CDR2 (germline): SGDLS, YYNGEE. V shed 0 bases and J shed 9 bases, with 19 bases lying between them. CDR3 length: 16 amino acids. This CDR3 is CASSVGDHFTGGEQFF. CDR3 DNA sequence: TGTGCCAGCAGCGTAGGGGACCACTTCACCGGAGGTGAGCAGTTCTTC. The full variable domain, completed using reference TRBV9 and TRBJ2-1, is DSGVTQTPKHLITATGQRVTLRCSPRSGDLSVYWYQQSLDQGLQFLIQYYNGEERAKGNILERFSAQQFPDLHSELNLSSLELGDSALYFCASSVGDHFTGGEQFFGPGTRLTVL.

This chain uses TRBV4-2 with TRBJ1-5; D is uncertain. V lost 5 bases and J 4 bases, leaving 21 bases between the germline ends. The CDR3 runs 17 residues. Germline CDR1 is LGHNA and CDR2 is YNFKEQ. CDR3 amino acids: CASSSDISTVRNQPQHF. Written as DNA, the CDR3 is TGTGCCAGCAGCTCCGACATCTCCACAGTTCGAAATCAGCCCCAGCATTTT.

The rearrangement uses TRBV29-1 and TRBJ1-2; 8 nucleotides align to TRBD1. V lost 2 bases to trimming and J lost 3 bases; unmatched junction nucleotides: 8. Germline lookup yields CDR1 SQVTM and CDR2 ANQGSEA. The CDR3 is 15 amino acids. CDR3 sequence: CSVEWAGGGYYGYTF. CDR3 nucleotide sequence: TGCAGCGTTGAATGGGCAGGGGGCGGATACTATGGCTACACCTTC.

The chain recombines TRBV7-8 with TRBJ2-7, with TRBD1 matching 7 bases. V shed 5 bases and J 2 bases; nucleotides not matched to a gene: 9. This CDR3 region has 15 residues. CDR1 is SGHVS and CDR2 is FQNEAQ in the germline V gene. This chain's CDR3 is CASSQVRDSTYEQYF. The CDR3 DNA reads TGTGCCAGCAGCCAGGTCCGGGACAGTACCTACGAGCAGTACTTC. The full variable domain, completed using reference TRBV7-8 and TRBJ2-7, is GAGVSQSPRYKVAKRGQDVALRCDPISGHVSLFWYQQALGQGPEFLTYFQNEAQLDKSGLPSDRFFAERPEGSVSTLKIQRTQQEDSAVYLCASSQVRDSTYEQYFGPGTRLTVT.

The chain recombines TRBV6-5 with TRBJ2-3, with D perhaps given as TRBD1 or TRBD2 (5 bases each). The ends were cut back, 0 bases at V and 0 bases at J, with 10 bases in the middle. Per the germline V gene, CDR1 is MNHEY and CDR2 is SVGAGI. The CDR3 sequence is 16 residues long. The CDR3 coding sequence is TGTGCCAGCAGTTACTCTGGGACCGTGAGCACAGATACGCAGTATTTT. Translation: CASSYSGTVSTDTQYF.

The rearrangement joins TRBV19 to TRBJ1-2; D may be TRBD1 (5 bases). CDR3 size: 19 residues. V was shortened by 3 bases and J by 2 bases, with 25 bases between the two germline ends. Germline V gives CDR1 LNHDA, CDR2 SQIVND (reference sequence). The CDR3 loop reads CASSIGPGGFPAPNYGYTF. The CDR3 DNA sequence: TGTGCCAGTAGTATCGGGCCTGGGGGGTTCCCAGCCCCGAACTATGGCTACACCTTC.

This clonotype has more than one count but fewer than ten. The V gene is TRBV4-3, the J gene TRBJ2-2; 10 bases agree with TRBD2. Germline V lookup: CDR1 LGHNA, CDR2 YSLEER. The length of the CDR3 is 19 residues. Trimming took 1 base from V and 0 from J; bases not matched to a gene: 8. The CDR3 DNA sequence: TGCGCCAGCAGCCAAGCGATAGCGGGAGGCCCCGCGAACACCGGGGAGCTGTTTTTT. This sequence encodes CASSQAIAGGPANTGELFF.

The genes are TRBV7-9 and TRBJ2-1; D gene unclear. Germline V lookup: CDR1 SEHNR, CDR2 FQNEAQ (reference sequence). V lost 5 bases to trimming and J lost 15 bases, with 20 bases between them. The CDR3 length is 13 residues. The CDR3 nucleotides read TGTGCCAGCAGCCCCATCTTGATCCGCCCTCCGTTCTTC. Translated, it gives CASSPILIRPPFF. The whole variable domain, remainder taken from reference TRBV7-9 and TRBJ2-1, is DTGVSQNPRHKITKRGQNVTFRCDPISEHNRLYWYRQTLGQGPEFLTYFQNEAQLEKSRLLSDRFSAERPKGSFSTLEIQRTEQGDSAMYLCASSPILIRPPFFGPGTRLTVL.

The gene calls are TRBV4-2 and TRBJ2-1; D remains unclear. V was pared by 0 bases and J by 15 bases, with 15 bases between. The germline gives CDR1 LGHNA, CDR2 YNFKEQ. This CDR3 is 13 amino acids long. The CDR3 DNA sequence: TGTGCCAGCAGCCAAGATCCCGGACCCCCGGGGTTCTTC. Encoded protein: CASSQDPGPPGFF.

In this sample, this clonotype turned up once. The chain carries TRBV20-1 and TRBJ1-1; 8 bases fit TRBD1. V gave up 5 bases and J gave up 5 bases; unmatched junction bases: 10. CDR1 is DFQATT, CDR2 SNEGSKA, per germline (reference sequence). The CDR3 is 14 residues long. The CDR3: CSADDYRGETEAFF. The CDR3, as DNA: TGCAGTGCTGATGACTACAGGGGGGAGACTGAAGCTTTCTTT.

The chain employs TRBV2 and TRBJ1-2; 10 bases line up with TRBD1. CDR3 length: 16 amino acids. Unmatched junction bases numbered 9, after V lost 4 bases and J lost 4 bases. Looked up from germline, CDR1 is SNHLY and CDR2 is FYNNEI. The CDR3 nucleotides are TGTGCCAGCAGTGTAATGGCGGGACAGGGGAGCTATGGCTACACCTTC. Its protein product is CASSVMAGQGSYGYTF.

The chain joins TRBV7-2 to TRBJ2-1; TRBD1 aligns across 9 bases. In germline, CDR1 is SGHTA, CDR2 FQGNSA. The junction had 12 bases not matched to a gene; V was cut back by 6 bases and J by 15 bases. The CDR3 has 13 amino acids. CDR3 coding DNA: TGTGCCAGCAGGATAACTAGGACAGGGGAGATGTTCTTC. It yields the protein CASRITRTGEMFF.

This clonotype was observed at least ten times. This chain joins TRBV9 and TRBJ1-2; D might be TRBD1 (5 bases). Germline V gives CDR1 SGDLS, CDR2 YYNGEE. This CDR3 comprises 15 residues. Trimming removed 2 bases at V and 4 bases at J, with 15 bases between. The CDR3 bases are TGTGCCAGCAGCGTTTCAGACAGTCCCGGCTATGGCTACACCTTC. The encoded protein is CASSVSDSPGYGYTF. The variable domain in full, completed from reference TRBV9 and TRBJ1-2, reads DSGVTQTPKHLITATGQRVTLRCSPRSGDLSVYWYQQSLDQGLQFLIQYYNGEERAKGNILERFSAQQFPDLHSELNLSSLELGDSALYFCASSVSDSPGYGYTFGSGTRLTVV.

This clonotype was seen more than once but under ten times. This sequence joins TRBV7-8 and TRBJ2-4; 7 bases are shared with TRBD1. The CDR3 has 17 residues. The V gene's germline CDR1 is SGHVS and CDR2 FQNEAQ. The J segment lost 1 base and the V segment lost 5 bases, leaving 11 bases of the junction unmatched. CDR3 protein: CASSLYRGPRAKNIQYF. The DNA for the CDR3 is TGTGCCAGCAGCCTATACAGGGGACCGAGGGCCAAAAACATTCAGTACTTC.

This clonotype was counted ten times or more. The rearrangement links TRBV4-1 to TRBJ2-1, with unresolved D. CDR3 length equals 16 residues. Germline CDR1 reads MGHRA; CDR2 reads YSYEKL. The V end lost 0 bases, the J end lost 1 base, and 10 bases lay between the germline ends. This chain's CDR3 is CASSQDPSLSYNEQFF. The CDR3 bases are TGCGCCAGCAGCCAAGACCCCTCCCTTTCCTACAATGAGCAGTTCTTC.

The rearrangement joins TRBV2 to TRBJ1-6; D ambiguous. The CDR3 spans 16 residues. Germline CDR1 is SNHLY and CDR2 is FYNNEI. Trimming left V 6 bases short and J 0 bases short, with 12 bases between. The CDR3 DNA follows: TGTGCCAGCAGCGGCGAACAGAGCTCCTATAATTCACCCCTCCACTTT. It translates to CASSGEQSSYNSPLHF.

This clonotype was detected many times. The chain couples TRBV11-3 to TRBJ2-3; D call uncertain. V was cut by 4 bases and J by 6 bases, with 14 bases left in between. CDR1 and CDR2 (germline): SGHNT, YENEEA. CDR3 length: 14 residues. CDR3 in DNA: TGTGCCAGCAGCTCCAATGGCAGCCCGGATACGCAGTATTTT. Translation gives CASSSNGSPDTQYF.

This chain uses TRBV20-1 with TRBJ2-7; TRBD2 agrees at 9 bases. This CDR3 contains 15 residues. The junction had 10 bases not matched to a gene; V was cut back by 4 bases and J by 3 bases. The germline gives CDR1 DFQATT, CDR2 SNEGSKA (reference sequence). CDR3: CSANDLAGSLYEQYF. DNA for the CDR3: TGCAGTGCTAACGATCTAGCGGGGTCTCTCTACGAGCAGTACTTC.

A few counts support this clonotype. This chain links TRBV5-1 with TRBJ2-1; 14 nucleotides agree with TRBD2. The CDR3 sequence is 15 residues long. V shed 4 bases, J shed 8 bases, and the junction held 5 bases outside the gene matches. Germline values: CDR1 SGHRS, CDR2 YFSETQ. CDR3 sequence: CASSPTSGGADEQFF. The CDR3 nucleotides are TGCGCCAGCAGCCCGACTAGCGGGGGGGCAGATGAGCAGTTCTTC.

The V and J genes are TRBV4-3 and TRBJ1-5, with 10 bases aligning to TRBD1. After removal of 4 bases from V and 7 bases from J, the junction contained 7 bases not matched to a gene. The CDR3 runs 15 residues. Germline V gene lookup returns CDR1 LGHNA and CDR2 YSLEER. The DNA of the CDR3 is TGCGCCAGCAGCCTTGGGACAGGGGCGGAACAGCCCCAGCATTTT. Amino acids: CASSLGTGAEQPQHF.

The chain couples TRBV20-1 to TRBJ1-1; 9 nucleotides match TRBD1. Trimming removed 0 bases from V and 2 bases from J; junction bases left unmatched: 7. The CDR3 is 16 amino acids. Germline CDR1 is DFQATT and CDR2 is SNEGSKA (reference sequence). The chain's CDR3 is CSARDRMGQGNTEAFF. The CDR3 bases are TGCAGTGCTAGAGATCGAATGGGACAGGGAAACACTGAAGCTTTCTTT.

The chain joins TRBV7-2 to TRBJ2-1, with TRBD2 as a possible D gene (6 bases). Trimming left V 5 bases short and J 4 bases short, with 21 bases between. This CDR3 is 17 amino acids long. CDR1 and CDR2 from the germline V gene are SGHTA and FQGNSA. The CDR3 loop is CASSHSWRGSLYNEQFF. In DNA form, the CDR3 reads TGTGCCAGCAGCCATTCTTGGAGGGGCTCCCTTTACAATGAGCAGTTCTTC.

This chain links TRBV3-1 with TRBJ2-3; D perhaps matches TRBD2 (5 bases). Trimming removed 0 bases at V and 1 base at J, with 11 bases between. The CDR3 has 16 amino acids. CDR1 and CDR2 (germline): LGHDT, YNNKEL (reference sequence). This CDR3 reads CASSQEGLWGTDTQYF. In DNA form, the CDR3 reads TGTGCCAGCAGCCAAGAAGGACTCTGGGGCACAGATACGCAGTATTTT.

The CDR3 is CATSVWSNTGELFF. CDR3 DNA sequence: TGTGCCACCAGTGTGTGGTCCAACACCGGGGAGCTGTTTTTT. V and J are TRBV24-1 and TRBJ2-2, with D unresolved. The V end was cut by 5 bases, the J end by 2 bases, with 8 bases between. CDR3 length: 14 residues. The germline gives CDR1 KGHDR, CDR2 SFDVKD.

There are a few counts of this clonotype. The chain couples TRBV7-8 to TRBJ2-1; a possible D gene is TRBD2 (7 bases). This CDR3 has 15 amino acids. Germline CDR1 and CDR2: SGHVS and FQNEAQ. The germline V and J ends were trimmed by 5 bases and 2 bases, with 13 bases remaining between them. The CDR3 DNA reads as TGTGCCAGCAGCCCGAGGGAGGGGGCCTACAATGAGCAGTTCTTC. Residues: CASSPREGAYNEQFF.